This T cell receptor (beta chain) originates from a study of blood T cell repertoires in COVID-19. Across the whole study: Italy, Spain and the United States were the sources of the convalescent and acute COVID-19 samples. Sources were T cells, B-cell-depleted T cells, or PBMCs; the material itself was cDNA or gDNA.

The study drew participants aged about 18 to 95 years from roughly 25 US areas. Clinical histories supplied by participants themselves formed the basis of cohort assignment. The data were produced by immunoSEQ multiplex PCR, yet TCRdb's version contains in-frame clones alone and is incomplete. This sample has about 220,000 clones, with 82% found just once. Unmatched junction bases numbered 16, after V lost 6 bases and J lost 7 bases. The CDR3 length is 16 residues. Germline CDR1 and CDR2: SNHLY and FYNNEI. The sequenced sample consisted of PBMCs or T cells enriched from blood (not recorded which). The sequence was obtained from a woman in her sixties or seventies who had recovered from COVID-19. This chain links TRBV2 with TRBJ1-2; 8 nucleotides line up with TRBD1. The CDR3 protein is CASRNDRGIVSRGYTF. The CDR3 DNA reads TGTGCCAGCAGAAACGACAGGGGTATTGTGTCCCGTGGCTACACCTTC.